Listed below are T cell receptor beta chains from one sample, sequenced in a study of somatic mutations in cytotoxic T cells in rheumatoid arthritis. TCRdb's copy holds only in-frame clones and misses some; the assay was immunoSEQ multiplex PCR. Of approximately 21,000 clones listed, more than 80% are singletons. The sequenced sample was CD8+ T cells sorted from blood. All receptors come from an adult with rheumatoid arthritis. Both conserved end residues are part of each CDR3. The order of the fields is V gene, J gene, clone size, D gene, CDR3 DNA, CDR3 protein. D genes are given only for firm matches. Some rows have no size entry. The others give once, few or many, or a class for an expanded clone.

v_gene: TRBV5-5
j_gene: TRBJ2-1
abundance: NA
d_gene: NA
CDR3nt: TGTGCCAGCAGCTTGAGGGGCTCAACGGCGAATGAGCAGTTCTTC
CDR3aa: CASSLRGSTANEQFF

v_gene: TRBV4-1
j_gene: TRBJ2-5
abundance: NA
d_gene: NA
CDR3nt: TGCGCCAGCAGCCACGGAAACTACCTTCGGGAGACCCAGTACTTC
CDR3aa: CASSHGNYLRETQYF

v_gene: TRBV18
j_gene: TRBJ2-7
abundance: NA
d_gene: NA
CDR3nt: TGTGCCAGCTCACGAACGACTTACGAGCAGTACTTC
CDR3aa: CASSRTTYEQYF

v_gene: TRBV29-1
j_gene: TRBJ1-2
abundance: NA
d_gene: NA
CDR3nt: TGCAGCGTTACCGGGACGGCAGCAGGCTACACCTTC
CDR3aa: CSVTGTAAGYTF

v_gene: TRBV2
j_gene: TRBJ2-1
abundance: NA
d_gene: TRBD2
CDR3nt: TGTGCCAGCAGCCTACTCGCTAGCGGAACGAACAATGAGCAGTTCTTC
CDR3aa: CASSLLASGTNNEQFF

v_gene: TRBV2
j_gene: TRBJ2-3
abundance: NA
d_gene: NA
CDR3nt: TGTGCCAGCAGTGAAACCCCTCATGAGGGCACAGATACGCAGTATTTT
CDR3aa: CASSETPHEGTDTQYF

v_gene: TRBV6-1
j_gene: TRBJ2-5
abundance: NA
d_gene: TRBD2
CDR3nt: TGTGCCAGCACGGGACTAGCGGGGGGGCAAGAGACCCAGTACTTC
CDR3aa: CASTGLAGGQETQYF

v_gene: TRBV2
j_gene: TRBJ2-1
abundance: NA
d_gene: TRBD1
CDR3nt: TGTGCCATCGAGGGGCGCCGGGACAGGGGTAGGGATGAGCAGTTCTTC
CDR3aa: CAIEGRRDRGRDEQFF

v_gene: TRBV29-1
j_gene: TRBJ2-3
abundance: once
d_gene: TRBD2
CDR3nt: TGCAGCGCCCGACCCCCCGCGGGGGGAGGGGATACGCAGTATTTT
CDR3aa: CSARPPAGGGDTQYF

v_gene: TRBV7-9
j_gene: TRBJ2-2
abundance: NA
d_gene: NA
CDR3nt: TGTGCCAGCAGCCCAACCACTCGTCTTGTCAGACTGGCCGGGGAGCTGTTTTTT
CDR3aa: CASSPTTRLVRLAGELFF

v_gene: TRBV13
j_gene: TRBJ2-3
abundance: NA
d_gene: TRBD1
CDR3nt: TGTGCCAGCAGCTCGACAGGGAACTCTAGCACAGATACGCAGTATTTT
CDR3aa: CASSSTGNSSTDTQYF

v_gene: TRBV7-9
j_gene: TRBJ2-7
abundance: NA
d_gene: TRBD2
CDR3nt: TGTGCCAGCAGCCGCGGGGGACTAGACTACGAGCAGTACTTC
CDR3aa: CASSRGGLDYEQYF

v_gene: TRBV9
j_gene: TRBJ2-1
abundance: NA
d_gene: TRBD2
CDR3nt: TGTGCCAGCAGCGTGGGCGGGGGCTCCTACAATGAGCAGTTCTTC
CDR3aa: CASSVGGGSYNEQFF

v_gene: TRBV7-3
j_gene: TRBJ2-1
abundance: NA
d_gene: TRBD2
CDR3nt: TGTGCCAGCAGCCCCGCCCTAGCGGTGGGATACAATGAGCAGTTCTTC
CDR3aa: CASSPALAVGYNEQFF

v_gene: TRBV18
j_gene: TRBJ2-7
abundance: NA
d_gene: NA
CDR3nt: TGTGCCAGCTCACCGCGCTTGGGAGTGGACGAGCAGTACTTC
CDR3aa: CASSPRLGVDEQYF

v_gene: TRBV7-9
j_gene: TRBJ1-3
abundance: few
d_gene: NA
CDR3nt: TGTGCCAGCAGCTTAGGGGTGACCAACTCTGGAAACACCATATATTTT
CDR3aa: CASSLGVTNSGNTIYF

v_gene: TRBV6-1
j_gene: TRBJ2-7
abundance: NA
d_gene: NA
CDR3nt: TGTGCCAGCAGTGAAGCGGGGGCGTCTTCCTACGAGCAGTACTTC
CDR3aa: CASSEAGASSYEQYF

v_gene: TRBV5-1
j_gene: TRBJ1-3
abundance: NA
d_gene: NA
CDR3nt: TGCGCCAGCAGCGTTCGGGACTCTGGAAACACCATATATTTT
CDR3aa: CASSVRDSGNTIYF

v_gene: TRBV13
j_gene: TRBJ2-7
abundance: NA
d_gene: NA
CDR3nt: TGTGCCAGCAGCCCCCCGCTCTCCTACGAGCAGTACTTC
CDR3aa: CASSPPLSYEQYF